Below, 19 T cell receptor beta chains from the same sample are listed, as sequenced in a study of cytomegalovirus exposure and HLA in healthy donors (dated by TCRdb to the late 2010s). Libraries were prepared through the immunoSEQ multiplex PCR assay. TCRdb's version of the immuneACCESS table is confined to in-frame rearrangements and falls short of the full clone set. An unresolved V gene accounts for under half of the shortfall where checked; the remainder is of unknown origin. The sample table lists 100,000 or so clones, roughly 87% of them with a count of one. The top ten clonotypes cover 6% to 6.5% of the sample. Source material: PBMCs. The receptors were gathered from a man younger than 35 in good health and CMV-seropositive.

V gene TRBV6-6 combines with J gene TRBJ1-6; D remains unclear. V dropped 7 bases and J dropped 3 bases, with 13 bases sitting between them. The CDR3 has 15 amino acids. The germline CDR1 and CDR2 sequences are MNHNY and SVGAGI (reference sequence). The CDR3 DNA follows: TGTGCCAGCACCCCGCGAAGCCTCTATAATTCACCCCTCCACTTT. Translated, it gives CASTPRSLYNSPLHF.

The chain carries TRBV9 and TRBJ2-1, with D perhaps matching TRBD1 (5 bases). V lost 3 bases and J lost 0, with 16 bases in between. The CDR3 runs to 17 residues. Germline CDR1 SGDLS, CDR2 YYNGEE. As DNA, the CDR3 is TGTGCCAGCAGCGGTCAGGGTAGCACGAGCTCCTACAATGAGCAGTTCTTC. Residues: CASSGQGSTSSYNEQFF. The whole variable domain, remainder taken from reference TRBV9 and TRBJ2-1, is DSGVTQTPKHLITATGQRVTLRCSPRSGDLSVYWYQQSLDQGLQFLIQYYNGEERAKGNILERFSAQQFPDLHSELNLSSLELGDSALYFCASSGQGSTSSYNEQFFGPGTRLTVL.

The genes are TRBV28 and TRBJ2-5; unclear D gene. Germline CDR1 is MDHEN and CDR2 is SYDVKM. The CDR3 is made up of 14 amino acids. V lost 3 bases to trimming and J lost 5 bases, with 13 bases between them. The CDR3 protein is CASSFQDGVETQYF. The CDR3 coding sequence is TGTGCCAGCAGTTTTCAGGATGGTGTCGAGACCCAGTACTTC.

The chain joins TRBV27 to TRBJ1-1; TRBD1 matches at 9 bases. The trim removed 6 bases at V and 4 bases at J, leaving 6 bases unmatched. The CDR3 length is 14 residues. CDR1 is MNHEY and CDR2 is SMNVEV in the germline V gene (reference sequence). The CDR3 region has the DNA TGTGCCAGCAGGCAACAGGGGGCCTCCACTGAAGCTTTCTTT. Amino acid sequence: CASRQQGASTEAFF.

The CDR3 DNA is TGTGCCAGCAGTGAATCGAGCCAGGGCTATGGCTACACCTTC. Residues: CASSESSQGYGYTF. The chain has TRBV25-1 and TRBJ1-2; TRBD1 might be the D (5 bases). V lost 1 base and J lost 4, with 10 bases in between. Germline assignment: CDR1 MGHDK and CDR2 SYGVNS. This CDR3 is 14 amino acids long.

The chain joins TRBV4-1 to TRBJ2-7; either TRBD1 or TRBD2 may supply D (10 bases each). Germline values: CDR1 MGHRA, CDR2 YSYEKL. CDR3 length: 20 residues. V was pared by 2 bases and J by 4 bases, with 30 bases between. Here the CDR3 reads CASSQTGTGVVAGGVYEQYF. CDR3 nucleotide sequence: TGCGCCAGCAGCCAAACAGGGACAGGGGTGGTAGCGGGAGGCGTGTACGAGCAGTACTTC.

This clone turned up a few times. V is TRBV13 and J is TRBJ2-7; 8 bases line up with TRBD2. With V trimmed by 6 bases and J by 2 bases, 6 bases remained unmatched. The V gene's germline CDR1 is PRHDT and CDR2 FYEKMQ (reference sequence). The CDR3 runs to 14 residues. The DNA for the CDR3 is TGTGCCAGCAGGTGGCGGGGGGTACCCTACGAGCAGTACTTC. It yields the protein CASRWRGVPYEQYF. The full variable domain, completed using reference TRBV13 and TRBJ2-7, is AAGVIQSPRHLIKEKRETATLKCYPIPRHDTVYWYQQGPGQDPQFLISFYEKMQSDKGSIPDRFSAQQFSDYHSELNMSSLELGDSALYFCASRWRGVPYEQYFGPGTRLTVT.

This clone showed up just a few times. CDR3 coding DNA: TGTGCCAGCAGCGTAGGTCGTACGGCTCCGACAGTCAATGAGCAGTTCTTC. Translation: CASSVGRTAPTVNEQFF. The genes are TRBV9 and TRBJ2-1; a weak D match, TRBD1 (5 bases). The V and J ends lost 0 bases and 6 bases respectively, with 19 bases between them. The CDR3 loop spans 17 amino acids. The V gene's germline CDR1 is SGDLS and CDR2 YYNGEE. The full variable domain, its missing parts supplied by reference TRBV9 and TRBJ2-1, is DSGVTQTPKHLITATGQRVTLRCSPRSGDLSVYWYQQSLDQGLQFLIQYYNGEERAKGNILERFSAQQFPDLHSELNLSSLELGDSALYFCASSVGRTAPTVNEQFFGPGTRLTVL.

This clone was seen just once. J is TRBJ2-1 and V is TRBV19, with D unclear. Germline CDR1 and CDR2: LNHDA and SQIVND (reference sequence). V lost 5 bases and J 0 bases, leaving 11 bases between the germline ends. This CDR3 contains 15 residues. The CDR3 coding sequence is TGTGCCAGTAGTGCCCTACCTTACTCCTACAATGAGCAGTTCTTC. As protein: CASSALPYSYNEQFF.

CDR3 sequence reads: CASSLFLVVGTEYYEQYF. CDR3 coding DNA: TGTGCCAGCAGCTTGTTTTTGGTCGTAGGGACAGAATACTACGAGCAGTACTTC. This rearrangement joins TRBV5-6 to TRBJ2-7; TRBD1 matches at 7 bases. Germline V gives CDR1 SGHDT, CDR2 YYEEEE. There are 18 residues in the CDR3. The junction had 16 bases not matched to a gene; V was cut back by 1 base and J by 3 bases.

This rearrangement joins TRBV10-2 to TRBJ2-3; maybe TRBD2 (6 bases). CDR1 and CDR2 (germline): WSHSY, SAAADI. The CDR3 loop spans 14 amino acids. The ends were cut back, 5 bases at V and 4 bases at J, with 13 bases in the middle. DNA for the CDR3: TGCGCCAGCAGTCCAGCGGGTACCGCAGATACGCAGTATTTT. It translates to CASSPAGTADTQYF.

The rearrangement uses TRBV5-6 and TRBJ2-1; weak D call: TRBD2 (7 bases). V dropped 0 bases and J dropped 7 bases, with 11 bases sitting between them. This CDR3 comprises 14 residues. Germline V gene lookup returns CDR1 SGHDT and CDR2 YYEEEE. CDR3 DNA sequence: TGTGCCAGCAGCTTGGTCAGGGGAGGGAATGAGCAGTTCTTC. Protein: CASSLVRGGNEQFF.

The chain is built from TRBV7-3 and TRBJ2-1; 8 bases are a match to TRBD1. The CDR3 loop spans 13 amino acids. Germline CDR1 SGHTA, CDR2 FQGTGA. J lost 5 bases, V lost 5 bases, and 2 bases had no gene match. The CDR3 DNA reads TGTGCCAGCAGCATGGACAGGGACAATGAGCAGTTCTTC. Amino acids: CASSMDRDNEQFF.

The chain carries TRBV25-1 and TRBJ2-7, with D possibly being TRBD1 (6 bases). Germline V gene sequence: CDR1 MGHDK, CDR2 SYGVNS. This CDR3 has 14 amino acids. Trimming pared 1 base from V and 12 bases from J, leaving 19 bases between. CDR3 region: CASSEFGKDRPGYF. In DNA, the CDR3 is TGTGCCAGCAGTGAATTCGGGAAAGACAGGCCCGGGTACTTC.

The rearrangement uses TRBV28 and TRBJ2-3; the D is unclear. The germline V and J ends were trimmed by 6 bases and 3 bases, with 10 bases remaining between them. CDR3 length: 13 residues. The germline V gene encodes CDR1 MDHEN and CDR2 SYDVKM. The CDR3 coding sequence is TGTGCCAGCAGAGTCAGGAATACAGATACGCAGTATTTT. Amino acid sequence: CASRVRNTDTQYF.

This chain links TRBV11-2 with TRBJ1-3, with 7 nucleotides matching TRBD1. The CDR3 is 17 amino acids. The germline V gene has CDR1 SGHAT and CDR2 FQNNGV. V lost 5 bases, J lost 0 bases, and 10 bases stayed unmatched. CDR3 loop: CASSLRGTVSSGNTIYF. CDR3 DNA sequence: TGTGCCAGCAGCCTCCGCGGGACAGTCAGCTCTGGAAACACCATATATTTT.

The rearrangement joins TRBV4-2 to TRBJ2-5; TRBD2 aligns across 8 bases. The V gene's germline CDR1 is LGHNA and CDR2 YNFKEQ. This CDR3 is 16 amino acids long. The junction had 5 bases not matched to a gene; V was cut back by 0 bases and J by 2 bases. CDR3 nucleotides: TGTGCCAGCAGCCAAGAGATGTCTAGCGGGCAAGAGACCCAGTACTTC. Its translation is CASSQEMSSGQETQYF.

This sequence joins TRBV6-5 and TRBJ2-2; unclear D gene. Germline CDR1 reads MNHEY; CDR2 reads SVGAGI. The CDR3 has 12 residues. Trimming cost V 2 bases and J 4 bases, with 2 bases left between them. The CDR3 DNA reads as TGTGCCAGCAGTTACCGCACCGGGGAGCTGTTTTTT. It translates to CASSYRTGELFF.

The J gene is TRBJ2-1, the V gene TRBV25-1; D is perhaps TRBD2 (6 bases). V was pared by 8 bases and J by 0 bases, with 11 bases between. Germline V gives CDR1 MGHDK, CDR2 SYGVNS. This CDR3 has 14 residues. The CDR3 loop reads CASAGGLSYNEQFF. DNA of the CDR3: TGTGCCAGCGCCGGGGGTCTCTCCTACAATGAGCAGTTCTTC.